Listed below are T cell receptor beta chains from one sample, sequenced in a study of blood T cell repertoires in COVID-19. The assay was immunoSEQ multiplex PCR, and TCRdb's table has in-frame clones only and misses some. The sample lists around 250,000 clones, about 80% occurring once. The sample comprised peripheral blood. Source of these receptors: a human donor in a cohort sampled during active COVID-19. CDR3s include the opening cysteine and the closing phenylalanine or tryptophan. The D gene is left open where the match is weak. Clone size is not always given. Where it is, it says once, few, many or a class for expanded clones.

clone_size j_call v_call d_call cdr3_aa cdr3_nt
- TRBJ2-2 TRBV6-5 TRBD2 CASSRGGAGTGELFF TGTGCCAGCAGTCGGGGGGGCGCGGGCACCGGGGAGCTGTTTTTT
- TRBJ2-5 TRBV3-1/TRBV3-2 TRBD2 CASSSGGAYQETQYF TGTGCCAGCAGTTCCGGGGGGGCGTACCAAGAGACCCAGTACTTC
- TRBJ2-5 TRBV7-8 TRBD2 CASSLMGGLGTQYF TGTGCCAGCAGCTTGATGGGAGGGCTTGGGACCCAGTACTTC
few TRBJ2-5 TRBV11-2 TRBD1 CASSLSDRGETQYF TGTGCCAGCAGCCTTAGCGACAGGGGGGAGACCCAGTACTTC
- TRBJ1-1 TRBV5-1 TRBD1 CASSRLGSGGRVNTEAFF TGCGCCAGCAGCAGATTAGGATCAGGGGGCCGTGTGAACACTGAAGCTTTCTTT
few TRBJ2-4 TRBV3-1/TRBV3-2 TRBD2 CASSQGTSGRFTNF TGTGCCAGCAGCCAAGGGACTAGCGGGAGATTTACCAACTTC
- TRBJ2-5 TRBV18 TRBD2 CASSPPGGGSETQYF TGTGCCAGCTCACCCCCCGGGGGGGGGTCAGAGACCCAGTACTTC
once TRBJ2-7 TRBV15 TRBD1 CATSRDRGTGGREQYF TGTGCCACCAGCAGAGATAGAGGGACAGGGGGTCGCGAGCAGTACTTC
- TRBJ2-3 TRBV5-1 TRBD2 CASRLSGMRSDTQYF TGCGCCAGCCGCCTTAGCGGGATGAGGTCAGATACGCAGTATTTT
many TRBJ2-7 TRBV4-1 - CASSQVGRGNEQYF TGCGCCAGCAGCCAAGTGGGCAGGGGAAACGAGCAGTACTTC
- TRBJ1-2 TRBV7-2 - CASSQDRGLSYGYTF TGTGCCAGCAGCCAAGATAGGGGCCTCTCCTATGGCTACACCTTC
- TRBJ1-3 TRBV21-1 - CASSKGGRGANTIYF TGTGCCAGCAGCAAAGGAGGGAGAGGCGCAAACACCATATATTTT
- TRBJ1-5 TRBV7-2 - CASSLNSGDYQPQHF TGTGCCAGCAGCTTAAACTCCGGGGACTATCAGCCCCAGCATTTT
- TRBJ1-2 TRBV11-3 - CASSARTAYSNYGYTF TGTGCCAGCAGCGCGAGGACAGCATACTCTAACTATGGCTACACCTTC